The 18 T cell receptor beta chains listed next were all sequenced from one sample in a study of beta chain features in type 1 diabetes. Every isolated RNA sample was fully reverse transcribed, so sequencing captured expressed TCRB transcripts. Only in-frame clones appear in the TCRdb table, and some are missing; sequencing was by immunoSEQ multiplex PCR. Among approximately 110,000 clones, under 40% were seen once, and the ten largest hold 0.06% to 0.075%. Specimen: stem cell memory CD4+ T cells from blood. Receptor source: a woman between 18 and 29 years old in good health.

This clone turned up a few times. Germline is not matched at one junction end, which may reflect a read error. The chain links TRBV7-7 to TRBJ1-2; D gene ambiguous. This CDR3 is 16 amino acids long. Germline loops: CDR1 SSHAT, CDR2 FNYEAQ (reference sequence). CDR3 sequence reads: CASSLREVVRDYGYTF. The CDR3 nucleotides read TGTGCTAGCAGCTTGAGAGAAGTCGTCCGGGACTATGGCTACACCTTC.

A few counts support this clone. The chain is built from TRBV10-3 and TRBJ2-1; tentatively, D is TRBD1 (6 bases). CDR1 and CDR2 (germline): ENHRY, SYGVKD. This CDR3 contains 16 residues. Trimming stripped 6 bases from V and 0 bases from J, with 15 bases between. The CDR3 protein is CAIRGADRTSYNEQFF. For the CDR3, the DNA is TGTGCCATCAGGGGGGCGGACCGCACCTCCTACAATGAGCAGTTCTTC.

The chain joins TRBV5-4 to TRBJ2-5; 10 nucleotides match TRBD2. Germline V gene sequence: CDR1 SGHNT, CDR2 YYREEE (reference sequence). The CDR3 runs to 16 residues. Trimming cost V 4 bases and J 3 bases; bases outside gene matches: 9. In nucleotides, the CDR3 is TGTGCCAGCAGCCTGTTAGGACTAGCGGTAAAAGAGACCCAGTACTTC. The encoded protein is CASSLLGLAVKETQYF.

This clone was counted between two and nine times. The chain employs TRBV7-2 and TRBJ1-1; D may be TRBD1 (6 bases). CDR1 and CDR2 (germline): SGHTA, FQGNSA. The CDR3 extends over 14 amino acids. The germline V and J ends were trimmed by 5 bases and 4 bases, with 14 bases remaining between them. The CDR3 here is CASSQGWGSTEAFF. In nucleotides, the CDR3 is TGTGCCAGCAGCCAGGGGTGGGGTAGCACTGAAGCTTTCTTT.

Only one count was recorded for this clone. This chain joins TRBV5-1 and TRBJ2-5; 9 nucleotides match TRBD1. Germline CDR1 reads SGHRS; CDR2 reads YFSETQ. This CDR3 is 15 amino acids long. J gave up 3 bases and V 2 bases, and 5 bases lay outside the gene matches. Written as DNA, the CDR3 is TGCGCCAGCAGCTTTGCCGGGACAGGGAAAGAGACCCAGTACTTC. This gives the protein CASSFAGTGKETQYF.

This clone was recorded a few times. The CDR3 here is CASSGKGDSLQETQYF. The CDR3 nucleotides read TGTGCCAGCAGCGGAAAAGGGGACAGTCTCCAAGAGACCCAGTACTTC. The chain combines TRBV7-9 with TRBJ2-5; TRBD1 matches 7 bases. The germline V gene has CDR1 SEHNR and CDR2 FQNEAQ (reference sequence). V was pared by 5 bases and J by 1 base, with 10 bases of the junction left unmatched. The CDR3 is 16 residues long. The variable domain in full, completed from reference TRBV7-9 and TRBJ2-5, reads DTGVSQNPRHKITKRGQNVTFRCDPISEHNRLYWYRQTLGQGPEFLTYFQNEAQLEKSRLLSDRFSAERPKGSFSTLEIQRTEQGDSAMYLCASSGKGDSLQETQYFGPGTRLLVL.

The rearrangement links TRBV5-6 to TRBJ2-1; 8 nucleotides match TRBD2. Losses at the gene ends were 1 base for V and 4 bases for J; bases not matched to a gene: 10. The V gene's germline CDR1 is SGHDT and CDR2 YYEEEE. The CDR3 is 17 amino acids. This CDR3 is CASSLRYRRGAYNEQFF. As DNA, the CDR3 is TGTGCCAGCAGCTTGCGGTATAGGCGGGGGGCTTACAATGAGCAGTTCTTC.

The CDR3 bases are TGTGCCAGCAGCGTAGCTACAGGGGGGACTGGCTACACCTTC. It is translated as CASSVATGGTGYTF. The rearrangement uses TRBV9 and TRBJ1-2; 8 bases fit TRBD1. Germline CDR1 reads SGDLS; CDR2 reads YYNGEE. V lost 0 bases, J lost 7 bases, and 5 bases stayed unmatched. This CDR3 spans 14 amino acids.

In its sample, this clone was seen once. The genes are TRBV28 and TRBJ2-2; no reliable D call. The CDR3 is 13 amino acids. CDR1 is MDHEN and CDR2 is SYDVKM in the germline V gene. The V end was cut by 1 base, the J end by 9 bases, with 9 bases between. This chain's CDR3 is CASSLLGSRELFF. The CDR3 DNA is TGTGCCAGCAGTTTATTGGGCTCCCGGGAGCTGTTTTTT.

This chain links TRBV19 with TRBJ2-7; 8 bases are a match to TRBD1. CDR1 is LNHDA and CDR2 is SQIVND in the germline V gene (reference sequence). V shed 8 bases, J shed 2 bases, and the junction held 5 bases outside the gene matches. This CDR3 region has 13 residues. CDR3 region: CASSDRAPYEQYF. DNA for the CDR3: TGTGCCAGTTCGGACAGGGCACCCTACGAGCAGTACTTC.

This clone has a handful of counts. This chain connects TRBV7-2 to TRBJ2-7, with D possibly being TRBD2 (5 bases). V gave up 2 bases and J gave up 7 bases, with 6 bases separating them. The germline CDR1 and CDR2 sequences are SGHTA and FQGNSA. The CDR3 has 11 amino acids. The CDR3 sequence is CASSLRREQYF. The CDR3 DNA reads as TGTGCCAGCAGCTTAAGGAGGGAGCAGTACTTC. The entire variable domain, with the rest obtained from reference TRBV7-2 and TRBJ2-7, is as follows: GAGVSQSPSNKVTEKGKDVELRCDPISGHTALYWYRQSLGQGLEFLIYFQGNSAPDKSGLPSDRFSAERTGGSVSTLTIQRTQQEDSAVYLCASSLRREQYFGPGTRLTVT.

V usage is TRBV6-1 and J usage is TRBJ2-1; the D gene is possibly TRBD1 (5 bases). Germline V CDR1 and CDR2: MNHNS, SASEGT. Trimming shortened V by 2 bases and J by 9 bases, and 5 bases separated the two germline ends. CDR3 size: 11 residues. CDR3 amino acids: CASSERGEQFF. In DNA form, the CDR3 reads TGTGCCAGCAGTGAAAGGGGTGAGCAGTTCTTC.

The chain recombines TRBV9 with TRBJ2-3; 8 positions match TRBD2. The CDR3 runs to 17 residues. Germline CDR1 and CDR2: SGDLS and YYNGEE. Trimming cost V 0 bases and J 6 bases; bases outside gene matches: 12. The CDR3 reads CASSVATTGGPGDTQYF. In nucleotides, the CDR3 is TGTGCCAGCAGCGTAGCTACGACGGGAGGGCCAGGGGATACGCAGTATTTT. Combining the CDR3 with reference TRBV9 and TRBJ2-3 gives the whole variable domain DSGVTQTPKHLITATGQRVTLRCSPRSGDLSVYWYQQSLDQGLQFLIQYYNGEERAKGNILERFSAQQFPDLHSELNLSSLELGDSALYFCASSVATTGGPGDTQYFGPGTRLTVL.

The chain recombines TRBV2 with TRBJ2-7, with 8 bases identical to TRBD2. With V trimmed by 4 bases and J by 2 bases, 7 bases remained unmatched. Looked up from germline, CDR1 is SNHLY and CDR2 is FYNNEI. The CDR3 extends over 15 amino acids. The CDR3 sequence: CASSGLGLVTYEQYF. CDR3 DNA sequence: TGTGCCAGCAGTGGGTTGGGACTAGTAACCTACGAGCAGTACTTC.

This clone has just a few counts. The chain couples TRBV11-2 to TRBJ2-1, with D possibly TRBD1 on 6 matching bases. The CDR3 runs 15 residues. The ends were cut back, 0 bases at V and 9 bases at J, with 15 bases in the middle. From germline, CDR1 is SGHAT and CDR2 FQNNGV. In DNA form, the CDR3 reads TGTGCCAGCAGCTTAGATTATGGCAGGGGCCTTGAGCAGTTCTTC. It codes for CASSLDYGRGLEQFF.

J is TRBJ2-1 and V is TRBV7-9; TRBD1 might be the D (6 bases). The CDR3 spans 17 residues. Germline assignment: CDR1 SEHNR and CDR2 FQNEAQ (reference sequence). Trimming left V 0 bases short and J 8 bases short, with 20 bases between. Here the CDR3 DNA reads TGTGCCAGCAGCTTAGCGTATGTGGGGGCGACCCGGGATGAGCAGTTCTTC. The encoded protein is CASSLAYVGATRDEQFF. The variable domain in full, completed from reference TRBV7-9 and TRBJ2-1, reads DTGVSQNPRHKITKRGQNVTFRCDPISEHNRLYWYRQTLGQGPEFLTYFQNEAQLEKSRLLSDRFSAERPKGSFSTLEIQRTEQGDSAMYLCASSLAYVGATRDEQFFGPGTRLTVL.

This clone was counted only a few times. The gene calls are TRBV11-2 and TRBJ2-7; D ambiguous. Germline CDR1 reads SGHAT; CDR2 reads FQNNGV. The CDR3 is 12 residues long. V was clipped by 1 base and J by 4 bases, with 5 bases between them. The CDR3 loop reads CASSLVRYEQYF. The CDR3 nucleotides read TGTGCCAGCAGCTTAGTTCGGTACGAGCAGTACTTC.

V and J are TRBV28 and TRBJ2-7, with D perhaps TRBD1 (6 bases). Trimming shortened V by 7 bases and J by 8 bases, and 24 bases separated the two germline ends. The CDR3 covers 15 residues. Germline-derived CDR1 and CDR2 are MDHEN and SYDVKM. The CDR3 bases are TGTGCCAGCAAAACAGGGTCACCCCTCCCCTGGAAGCAGTACTTC. Translating it yields CASKTGSPLPWKQYF.